The 18 T cell receptor beta chains given below trace back to one sample, sequenced in a study of shared clonotypes between healthy human individuals. TCRdb's copy holds only in-frame clones and misses some; the assay was immunoSEQ multiplex PCR. The data show roughly 500,000 clones, 75% to 85% seen once. Sequencing was carried out using PBMCs. The receptor set was obtained from a middle-aged woman in good health. Some clones in this sample may be carry-over from other donors' samples.

The genes are TRBV10-3 and TRBJ2-5; 11 bases map to TRBD1. Germline-derived CDR1 and CDR2 are ENHRY and SYGVKD. CDR3 length: 13 residues. The ends lost 10 bases at V and 5 bases at J; junction bases unmatched: 6. CDR3 protein: CATRTGGEETQYF. As DNA, the CDR3 is TGTGCCACCCGGACAGGGGGCGAGGAGACCCAGTACTTC.

In DNA, the CDR3 is TGTGCCTGGTTTCGGGGGGGCTACGAGCAGTACTTC. Its translation: CAWFRGGYEQYF. The rearrangement uses TRBV30 and TRBJ2-7; TRBD2 matches at 8 bases. There are 12 residues in the CDR3. Unmatched junction bases numbered 3, after V lost 5 bases and J lost 3 bases. Germline values: CDR1 GTSNPN, CDR2 SVGIG (reference sequence).

This chain joins TRBV28 and TRBJ1-1; D is possibly TRBD1 (6 bases). Germline V gives CDR1 MDHEN, CDR2 SYDVKM. V lost 6 bases and J 1 base, leaving 15 bases between the germline ends. This CDR3 comprises 15 residues. Here the CDR3 reads CASRLPTGKNTEAFF. The DNA for the CDR3 is TGTGCCAGCAGATTACCGACAGGCAAGAACACTGAAGCTTTCTTT.

The chain couples TRBV30 to TRBJ1-4; TRBD1 aligns across 7 bases. Germline lookup yields CDR1 GTSNPN and CDR2 SVGIG (reference sequence). V trimming: 1 base; J trimming: 8 bases; junction bases outside the gene matches: 4. This CDR3 has 13 residues. CDR3: CAWSGQGGEKLFF. The CDR3 DNA is TGTGCCTGGAGTGGACAGGGTGGGGAAAAACTGTTTTTT.

This clone appeared once. The chain uses TRBV28 and TRBJ1-5; D is perhaps TRBD1 (5 bases). CDR3 length: 14 amino acids. The germline V gene encodes CDR1 MDHEN and CDR2 SYDVKM. With 6 bases removed from V and 4 bases from J, the gap between germline ends came to 13 bases. CDR3: CASRPGGMNQPQHF. DNA of the CDR3: TGTGCCAGCAGGCCCGGGGGAATGAATCAGCCCCAGCATTTT.

The table lists this clone with a count of one. The V call is TRBV7-9, the J call TRBJ2-2; 8 bases align to TRBD1. V lost 2 bases and J lost 3; bases outside the gene matches: 2. Germline V gene sequence: CDR1 SEHNR, CDR2 FQNEAQ (reference sequence). The CDR3 totals 15 residues. CDR3 in DNA: TGTGCCAGCAGCTTACTGACAGGGGACACCGGGGAGCTGTTTTTT. Residues: CASSLLTGDTGELFF.

The V and J genes are TRBV11-2 and TRBJ2-5; D possibly corresponds to TRBD1 (6 bases). CDR1 and CDR2 (germline): SGHAT, FQNNGV. The CDR3 has 16 amino acids. V was shortened by 4 bases and J by 5 bases, with 20 bases between the two germline ends. Here the CDR3 DNA reads TGTGCCAGCAGCTCCCCCCGGGACCAGGGGTGGGAGACCCAGTACTTC. It yields the protein CASSSPRDQGWETQYF.

This rearrangement joins TRBV7-2 to TRBJ2-2; 10 bases are a match to TRBD2. The CDR3 length is 15 residues. J gave up 6 bases and V 5 bases, and 6 bases lay outside the gene matches. CDR1 is SGHTA and CDR2 is FQGNSA in the germline V gene. DNA for the CDR3: TGTGCCAGCAGCCTTGGGACTAGCGTGTCCGGGGAGCTGTTTTTT. Amino acids: CASSLGTSVSGELFF.

Comments on this clone: Other DNA sequences within the sample encode an identical CDR3. This chain uses TRBV5-1 with TRBJ1-1; a possible D gene is TRBD1 (5 bases). Germline V gene data show CDR1 as SGHRS and CDR2 as YFSETQ. Trimming took 4 bases from V and 1 from J, leaving 11 bases between them. This CDR3 spans 14 amino acids. In DNA form, the CDR3 reads TGCGCCAGCAGCCCCGGGACGGGGAACACTGAAGCTTTCTTT. It translates to CASSPGTGNTEAFF.

The CDR3 DNA follows: TGTGCCAGCAGGCGGACAGGGGAGAACTACGAGCAGTACTTC. Translation gives CASRRTGENYEQYF. The gene calls are TRBV28 and TRBJ2-7, with 9 bases identical to TRBD1. The CDR3 consists of 14 residues. From germline, CDR1 is MDHEN and CDR2 SYDVKM. V was clipped by 6 bases and J by 3 bases; unmatched bases: 6.

The chain links TRBV7-2 to TRBJ2-3; 8 bases agree with TRBD2. Per the germline V gene, CDR1 is SGHTA and CDR2 is FQGNSA. The CDR3 sequence is 18 residues long. V shed 1 base, J shed 1 base, and the junction held 10 bases outside the gene matches. The CDR3 region is CASSLVRAGGGGTDTQYF. As DNA, the CDR3 is TGTGCCAGCAGCTTAGTTCGGGCGGGAGGAGGGGGCACAGATACGCAGTATTTT.

The chain couples TRBV6-4 to TRBJ1-5, with a weak D call TRBD1 (5 bases). V lost 11 bases to trimming and J lost 4 bases, with 18 bases between them. Germline CDR1 and CDR2: MRHNA and SNTAGT. The CDR3 has 14 residues. The CDR3 protein is CAPQSRELNQPQHF. CDR3 DNA: TGTGCCCCCCAGAGCAGGGAACTAAATCAGCCCCAGCATTTT.

This clone was observed many times. The J gene is TRBJ2-3, the V gene TRBV5-1; possibly TRBD2 for D (6 bases). Between the trimmed V and J ends, which lost 0 bases and 5 bases, there was a span of 13 bases. The CDR3 sequence is 15 residues long. The germline V gene has CDR1 SGHRS and CDR2 YFSETQ. CDR3 DNA: TGCGCCAGCAGCTTGGAAGAGGTGCGGGAAGATACGCAGTATTTT. Translation: CASSLEEVREDTQYF.

This chain connects TRBV5-1 to TRBJ2-5; D is unclear. The assigned J gene may be wrong: the sequence end matches TRBJ2-7 better. In germline, CDR1 is SGHRS, CDR2 YFSETQ. CDR3 length: 15 residues. The DNA of the CDR3 is TGCGCCAGCAGGGTGGCAACCAGTTACTCCTACGAGCAGTACTTC. This sequence encodes CASRVATSYSYEQYF.

This chain links TRBV7-8 with TRBJ1-1; no reliable D call. Germline assignment: CDR1 SGHVS and CDR2 FQNEAQ. V shed 7 bases and J shed 3 bases, with 15 bases lying between them. The CDR3 sequence is 14 residues long. This CDR3 is CASTRGGLDTEAFF. CDR3 bases: TGTGCCAGCACCCGGGGAGGTTTGGACACTGAAGCTTTCTTT.

J is TRBJ2-7 and V is TRBV28; TRBD2 aligns across 8 bases. The germline V gene encodes CDR1 MDHEN and CDR2 SYDVKM. The CDR3 has 15 residues. The V gene end was trimmed by 4 bases and the J gene end by 5 bases; junction bases not matched to a gene: 10. CDR3: CASSSSSGSVHEQYF. In nucleotides, the CDR3 is TGTGCCAGCAGTTCTTCCAGCGGGAGTGTGCACGAGCAGTACTTC.

The chain recombines TRBV10-3 with TRBJ2-2; no clear D. V was shortened by 0 bases and J by 7 bases, with 6 bases between the two germline ends. The CDR3 length is 13 residues. Germline values: CDR1 ENHRY, CDR2 SYGVKD. CDR3 DNA sequence: TGTGCCATCAGTGAGTCGAACGTCGGGGAGCTGTTTTTT. This gives the protein CAISESNVGELFF.

The J gene is TRBJ1-6, the V gene TRBV6-1; 7 nucleotides match TRBD1. The germline gives CDR1 MNHNS, CDR2 SASEGT. V lost 3 bases and J lost 7; bases outside the gene matches: 9. The CDR3 totals 16 residues. The CDR3, as DNA: TGTGCCAGCAGTGAGGGTCGACAGGGTCTGAATTCACCCCTCCACTTT. This sequence encodes CASSEGRQGLNSPLHF.